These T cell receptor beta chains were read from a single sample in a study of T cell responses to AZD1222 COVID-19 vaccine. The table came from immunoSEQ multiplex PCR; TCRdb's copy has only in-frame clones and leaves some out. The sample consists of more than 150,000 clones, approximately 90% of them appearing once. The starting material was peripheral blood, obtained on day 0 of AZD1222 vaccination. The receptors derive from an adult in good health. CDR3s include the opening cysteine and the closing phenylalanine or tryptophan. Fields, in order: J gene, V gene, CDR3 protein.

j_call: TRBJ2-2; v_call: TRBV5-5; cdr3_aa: CASSLGTGPNTGELFF
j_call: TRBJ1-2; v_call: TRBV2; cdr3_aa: CASSFGQIYGYTF
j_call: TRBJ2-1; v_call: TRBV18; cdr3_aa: CASSPDVADPYNEQFF
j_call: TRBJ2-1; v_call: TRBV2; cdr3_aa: CAIIRTSGMDEQFF
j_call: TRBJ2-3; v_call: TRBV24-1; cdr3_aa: CATSDLLGLFADTQYF
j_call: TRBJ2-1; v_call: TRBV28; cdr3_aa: CASSLVVGGGKYNEQFF
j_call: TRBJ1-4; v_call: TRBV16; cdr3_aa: CASSQSSTALYEKLFF
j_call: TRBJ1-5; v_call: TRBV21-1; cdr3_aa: CASSKAGPSLNQPQHF
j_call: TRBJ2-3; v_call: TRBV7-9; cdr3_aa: CASSLGAKEGTDTQYF
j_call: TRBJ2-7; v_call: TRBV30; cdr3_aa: CAWMTVPGTGYEQYF
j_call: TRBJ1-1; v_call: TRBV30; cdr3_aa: CAWRTGTEAFF
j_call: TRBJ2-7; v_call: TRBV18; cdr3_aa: CASSPPGPYEQYF
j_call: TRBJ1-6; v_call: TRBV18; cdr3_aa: CASSPGLSPLHF
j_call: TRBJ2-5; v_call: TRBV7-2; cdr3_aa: CASSWRAIQETQYF
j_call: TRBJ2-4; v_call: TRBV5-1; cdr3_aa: CASSFTGLGLQEVNIQYF
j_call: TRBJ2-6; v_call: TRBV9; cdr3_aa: CASSVTSGFSGANVLTF
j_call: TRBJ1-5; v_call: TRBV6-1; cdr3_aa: CASSEAGGDQPQHF
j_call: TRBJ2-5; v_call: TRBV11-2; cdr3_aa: CASSPARETQYF
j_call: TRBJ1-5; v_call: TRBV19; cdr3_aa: CASSMGDRSGQPQHF
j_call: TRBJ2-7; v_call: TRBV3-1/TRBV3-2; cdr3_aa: CASSQDITLYDGSSYEQYF
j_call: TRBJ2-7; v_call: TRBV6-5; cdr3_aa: CASSYKFSDSYEQYF
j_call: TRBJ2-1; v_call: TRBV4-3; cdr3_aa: CASSQVRNEQFF
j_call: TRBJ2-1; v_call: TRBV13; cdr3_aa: CASSLWQGFLNEQFF
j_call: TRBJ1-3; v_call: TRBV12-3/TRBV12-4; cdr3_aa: CASSFGNTIYF
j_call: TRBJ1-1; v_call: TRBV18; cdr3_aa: CASSVFAPNTEAFF
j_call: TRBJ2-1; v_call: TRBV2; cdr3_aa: CAETGTGGNEQFF
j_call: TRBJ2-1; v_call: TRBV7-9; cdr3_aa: CASSSPRTSATTNNEQFF
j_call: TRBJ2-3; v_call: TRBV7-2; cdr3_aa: CASSLGAGANTDTQYF
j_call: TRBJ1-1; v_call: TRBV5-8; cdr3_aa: CASSLTGGNTEAFF
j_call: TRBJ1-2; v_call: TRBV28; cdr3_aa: CASRKTSGSYGYTF
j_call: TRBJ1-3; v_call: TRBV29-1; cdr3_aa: CSVGVNSGNTIYF
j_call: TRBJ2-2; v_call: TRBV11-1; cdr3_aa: CASDKTGANTGELFF
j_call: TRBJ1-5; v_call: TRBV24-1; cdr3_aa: CATSDLEENQPQHF
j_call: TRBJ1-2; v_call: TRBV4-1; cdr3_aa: CASSLEQGGYGYTF
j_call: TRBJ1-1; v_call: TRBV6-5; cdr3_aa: CASSYSIGGTEAFF
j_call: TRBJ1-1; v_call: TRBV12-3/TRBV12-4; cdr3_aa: CASSLARDTMAFF
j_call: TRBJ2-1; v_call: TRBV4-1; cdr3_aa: CASSLTESYNEQFF
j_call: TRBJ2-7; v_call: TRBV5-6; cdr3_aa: CASSTRRNEQYF
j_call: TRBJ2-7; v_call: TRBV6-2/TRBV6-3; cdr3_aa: CASSHGTSGSVRKSYEQYF
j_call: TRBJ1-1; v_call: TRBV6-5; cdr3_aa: CASVGTMNTEAFF
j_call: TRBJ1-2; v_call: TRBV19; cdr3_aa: CASSIGPGDYGYTF
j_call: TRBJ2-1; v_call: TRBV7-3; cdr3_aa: CASSWLAPFDEQFF
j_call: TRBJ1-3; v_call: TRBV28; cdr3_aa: CASSFLPGASGNTIYF
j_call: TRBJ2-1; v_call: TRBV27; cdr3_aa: CASAEKSYNEQFF
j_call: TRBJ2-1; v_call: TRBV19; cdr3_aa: CASSLAGASYNEQFF
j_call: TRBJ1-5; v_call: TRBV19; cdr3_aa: CASSTRGDRGLQGNQPQHF
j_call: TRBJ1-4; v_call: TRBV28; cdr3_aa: CASTGGSDEKLFF
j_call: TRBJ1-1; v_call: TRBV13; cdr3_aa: CASSHRQAGTEAFF
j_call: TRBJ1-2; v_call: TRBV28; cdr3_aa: CASSLEGGGYTF
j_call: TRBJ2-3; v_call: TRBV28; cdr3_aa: CASSLRTSGRSANF
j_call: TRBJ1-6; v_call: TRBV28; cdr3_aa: CASSRDRDYNSPLHF
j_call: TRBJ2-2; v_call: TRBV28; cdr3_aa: CASSPSWGELFF
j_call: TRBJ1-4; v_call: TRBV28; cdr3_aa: CATNGGEDRVNEKLFF
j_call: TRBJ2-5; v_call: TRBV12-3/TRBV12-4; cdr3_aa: CASSLFPSETQYF